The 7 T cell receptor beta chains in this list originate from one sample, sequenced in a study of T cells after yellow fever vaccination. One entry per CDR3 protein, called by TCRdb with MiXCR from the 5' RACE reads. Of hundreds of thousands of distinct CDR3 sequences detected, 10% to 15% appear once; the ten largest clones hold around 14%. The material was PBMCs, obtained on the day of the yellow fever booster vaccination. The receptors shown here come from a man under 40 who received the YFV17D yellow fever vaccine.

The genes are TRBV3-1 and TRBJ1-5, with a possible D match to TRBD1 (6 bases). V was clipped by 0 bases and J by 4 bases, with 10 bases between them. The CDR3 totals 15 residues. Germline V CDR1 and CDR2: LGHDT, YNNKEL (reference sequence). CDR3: CASSQDWQGNQPQHF. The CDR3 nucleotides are TGTGCCAGCAGCCAAGATTGGCAGGGGAATCAGCCCCAGCATTTT.

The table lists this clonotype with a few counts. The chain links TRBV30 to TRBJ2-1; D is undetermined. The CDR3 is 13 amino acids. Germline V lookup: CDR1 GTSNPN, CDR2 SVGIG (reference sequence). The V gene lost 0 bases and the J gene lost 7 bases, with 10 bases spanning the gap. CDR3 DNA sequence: TGTGCCTGGAGTGTACGGCGAGATAATGAGCAGTTCTTC. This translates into CAWSVRRDNEQFF.

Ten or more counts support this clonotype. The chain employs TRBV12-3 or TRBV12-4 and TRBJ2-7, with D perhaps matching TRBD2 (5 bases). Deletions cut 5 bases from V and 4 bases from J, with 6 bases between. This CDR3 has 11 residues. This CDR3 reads CASSERYEQYF. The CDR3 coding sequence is TGTGCCAGCAGTGAGCGGTACGAGCAGTACTTC.

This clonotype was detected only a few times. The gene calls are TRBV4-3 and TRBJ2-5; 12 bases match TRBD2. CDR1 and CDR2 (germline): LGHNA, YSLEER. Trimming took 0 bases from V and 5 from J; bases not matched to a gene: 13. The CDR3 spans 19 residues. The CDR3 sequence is CASSQDPFLAGGPRETQYF. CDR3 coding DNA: TGCGCCAGCAGCCAAGATCCGTTTCTAGCGGGAGGGCCGCGGGAGACCCAGTACTTC.

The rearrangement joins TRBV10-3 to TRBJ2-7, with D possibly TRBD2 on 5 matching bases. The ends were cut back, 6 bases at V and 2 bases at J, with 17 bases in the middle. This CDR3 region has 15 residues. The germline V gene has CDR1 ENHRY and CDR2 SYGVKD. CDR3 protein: CAIRPSSGQAYEQYF. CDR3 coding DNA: TGTGCCATCAGACCGTCCAGCGGCCAAGCCTACGAGCAGTACTTC.

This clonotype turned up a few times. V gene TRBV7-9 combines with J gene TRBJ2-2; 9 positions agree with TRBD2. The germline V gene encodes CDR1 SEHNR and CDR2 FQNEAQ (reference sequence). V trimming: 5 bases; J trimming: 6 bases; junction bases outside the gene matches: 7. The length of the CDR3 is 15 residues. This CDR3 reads CASSKTSGRPGELFF. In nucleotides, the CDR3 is TGTGCCAGCAGCAAGACTAGCGGTCGACCCGGGGAGCTGTTTTTT.

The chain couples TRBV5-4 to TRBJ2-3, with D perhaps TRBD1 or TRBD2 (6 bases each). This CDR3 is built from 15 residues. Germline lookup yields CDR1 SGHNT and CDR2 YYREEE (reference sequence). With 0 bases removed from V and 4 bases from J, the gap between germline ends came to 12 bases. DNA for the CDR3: TGTGCCAGCAGCTTGGCCGTGGGGGGCGCAGATACGCAGTATTTT. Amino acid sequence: CASSLAVGGADTQYF.